Presented here are 7 T cell receptor beta chains from one specimen sequenced in a study of glioma-infiltrating T cells after dendritic cell vaccination. Some clones are missing from TCRdb's copy, which holds only in-frame ones; the method was immunoSEQ multiplex PCR. The table records approximately 91,000 clones, more than 80% of them present only once. Time point: after dendritic cell vaccination, including at tumor progression/relapse. Specimen: blood, collected after dendritic cell vaccination. These receptors all come from a human donor with glioblastoma.

This rearrangement joins TRBV15 to TRBJ1-5, with D possibly being TRBD1 (6 bases). The CDR3 loop spans 16 amino acids. The germline V and J ends were trimmed by 4 bases and 6 bases, with 19 bases remaining between them. Germline CDR1 reads LNHNV; CDR2 reads YYDKDF (reference sequence). The CDR3, as DNA: TGTGCCACCAGCAAAACCACAGGGATCGGAGGTCAGCCCCAGCATTTT. This codes for CATSKTTGIGGQPQHF.

V usage is TRBV18 and J usage is TRBJ1-1, with D hard to call. Germline values: CDR1 KGHSH, CDR2 LQKENI. V shed 1 base and J shed 1 base, with 7 bases lying between them. The CDR3 is 14 residues long. CDR3 DNA: TGTGCCAGCTCACCACGGCAGGAGAACACTGAAGCTTTCTTT. It is translated as CASSPRQENTEAFF. Variable domain in full (rest from reference TRBV18 and TRBJ1-1): NAGVMQNPRHLVRRRGQEARLRCSPMKGHSHVYWYRQLPEEGLKFMVYLQKENIIDESGMPKERFSAEFPKEGPSILRIQQVVRGDSAAYFCASSPRQENTEAFFGQGTRLTVV.

V gene TRBV6-6 combines with J gene TRBJ2-3, with 9 bases aligning to TRBD1. The CDR3 is made up of 14 amino acids. V lost 4 bases to trimming and J lost 6 bases; unmatched junction nucleotides: 5. Germline V gene lookup returns CDR1 MNHNY and CDR2 SVGAGI (reference sequence). The CDR3 here is CASSWGTGLDTQYF. CDR3 coding DNA: TGTGCCAGCAGTTGGGGGACAGGGCTGGATACGCAGTATTTT.

The chain carries TRBV19 and TRBJ1-5; D is unclear. The length of the CDR3 is 14 residues. The V gene's germline CDR1 is LNHDA and CDR2 SQIVND (reference sequence). The V end was cut by 7 bases, the J end by 2 bases, with 12 bases between. The CDR3 DNA follows: TGTGCCAGTACGTGGGTGGGAGGCAATCAGCCCCAGCATTTT. As protein: CASTWVGGNQPQHF.

As for this clone: The CDR3 does not close with the conserved phenylalanine or tryptophan, likely indicating a read error. The chain has TRBV19 and TRBJ1-2; D remains ambiguous. Trimming left V 7 bases short and J 3 bases short, with 21 bases between. The CDR3 contains 16 residues. Germline assignment: CDR1 LNHDA and CDR2 SQIVND (reference sequence). The DNA of the CDR3 is TGTGCCAGTACCTTGGGGTCGGCAGATCGAGACTATGGCTACACCCTC. This encodes CASTLGSADRDYGYTL.

This clone was detected once. The J gene is TRBJ1-4, the V gene TRBV20-1; 7 bases line up with TRBD1. This CDR3 has 11 residues. J lost 7 bases, V lost 4 bases, and 0 bases had no gene match. The germline CDR1 and CDR2 sequences are DFQATT and SNEGSKA (reference sequence). CDR3 DNA sequence: TGCAGTGCTAACAGGGGTGAAAAACTGTTTTTT. Translation: CSANRGEKLFF.

In DNA, the CDR3 is TGCGCCAGCAGCTTAGGTACGGGAGGCGGCACCGGGGAGCTGTTTTTT. Translating it yields CASSLGTGGGTGELFF. The chain uses TRBV5-1 and TRBJ2-2, with 7 bases matching TRBD2. Germline CDR1 SGHRS, CDR2 YFSETQ. V shed 2 bases, J shed 4 bases, and the junction held 8 bases outside the gene matches. The CDR3 extends over 16 amino acids.